This T cell receptor beta chain was retrieved from a study of graft-versus-host responses after intestinal transplantation. Profiled with immunoSEQ multiplex PCR; TCRdb holds only in-frame clones, not every one. This repertoire shows about 21,000 clones, around 56% found once; its top ten account for approximately 1%. The length of the CDR3 is 12 residues. Germline V CDR1 and CDR2: SNHLY, FYNNEI. Trimming removed 9 bases at V and 0 bases at J, with 8 bases between. Sequenced here: alloreactive CD4+ T cells from a mixed lymphocyte reaction culture, sampled before intestinal transplant. Subset of the sample: CFSE-low proliferating T cells sorted from approximately six-day pre-transplant mixed lymphocyte reaction (GvH or HvG direction). The source of this sequence is a human patient who received an intestinal transplant. The chain carries TRBV2 and TRBJ1-1; no firm D call. The CDR3 is CARGGLNTEAFF. The CDR3 bases are TGTGCCAGGGGCGGGCTGAACACTGAAGCTTTCTTT. Supplemented by reference TRBV2 and TRBJ1-1, the full variable domain reads EPEVTQTPSHQVTQMGQEVILRCVPISNHLYFYWYRQILGQKVEFLVSFYNNEISEKSEIFDDQFSVERPDGSNFTLKIRSTKLEDSAMYFCARGGLNTEAFFGQGTRLTVV.